Sequencing of this TCR beta chain was carried out in a study of siplizumab effects on memory and regulatory T cells. Per the germline V gene, CDR1 is MNHNS and CDR2 is SASEGT. The CDR3 covers 15 residues. Trimming removed 6 bases from V and 7 bases from J, with 18 bases in between. Some clones are missing from TCRdb's copy, which holds only in-frame ones; the method was immunoSEQ multiplex PCR. Of some 87,000 clones detected, 85% to 90% appear once; the ten largest clones hold over 12%. On this clone: The antigen is undetermined.

Study-level findings and limits: For siplizumab cultures, the suppressive function of their proliferating Tregs was not confirmed.

The origin of this receptor is a human donor in good health. V usage is TRBV6-1 and J usage is TRBJ1-4; D is uncertain. Sequences were obtained from CD4+ T cells sorted from blood. CDR3 DNA: TGTGCCAGCAGGGTCCACAGCCTAGGGAGTGAAAAACTGTTTTTT. It encodes CASRVHSLGSEKLFF.